This section outlines one TCR beta chain sequence together with its context. No antigen is known for it. Naive CD8 cells lacked CD45RO and underwent positive selection for CCR7, leaving out terminally differentiated effector memory CD45RA+ cells. The donors, healthy adults who were HIV-negative, had experienced no recent acute infections or vaccinations. How the authors handled the data: In the immunoSEQ data, sequences were junction-only and lacked quality scores, so filtering differed. Sequencing was performed with immunoSEQ multiplex PCR; in TCRdb, only in-frame clones are kept and a portion is missing. The V and J calls and clone size were taken over from that table, and D and trimming were inferred from the DNA. The sample contains around 2,000,000 clones, roughly 95% of which appear only once. This CDR3 comprises 14 residues. The germline CDR1 and CDR2 sequences are SGHVS and FNYEAQ. Losses at the gene ends were 5 bases for V and 3 bases for J; bases not matched to a gene: 5.

These data originate in a study of shared clonotypes between healthy human individuals. About the study: CD8 memory received one plate per donor, CD8 naive two, CD4 memory three and CD4 naive three. Points from the study as a whole: Non-shared clonotypes had lower generation probabilities than clonotypes shared by all four sorted-subset donors.

This clonotype was obtained from a man aged 18 to 35 in good health. V is TRBV7-6 and J is TRBJ2-7, with TRBD1 matching over 9 bases. The specimen sequenced was naive CD8+ T cells sorted from blood. The DNA of the CDR3 is TGTGCCAGCAGCGAGCGGGACAGGGACTACGAGCAGTACTTC. Translated: CASSERDRDYEQYF.